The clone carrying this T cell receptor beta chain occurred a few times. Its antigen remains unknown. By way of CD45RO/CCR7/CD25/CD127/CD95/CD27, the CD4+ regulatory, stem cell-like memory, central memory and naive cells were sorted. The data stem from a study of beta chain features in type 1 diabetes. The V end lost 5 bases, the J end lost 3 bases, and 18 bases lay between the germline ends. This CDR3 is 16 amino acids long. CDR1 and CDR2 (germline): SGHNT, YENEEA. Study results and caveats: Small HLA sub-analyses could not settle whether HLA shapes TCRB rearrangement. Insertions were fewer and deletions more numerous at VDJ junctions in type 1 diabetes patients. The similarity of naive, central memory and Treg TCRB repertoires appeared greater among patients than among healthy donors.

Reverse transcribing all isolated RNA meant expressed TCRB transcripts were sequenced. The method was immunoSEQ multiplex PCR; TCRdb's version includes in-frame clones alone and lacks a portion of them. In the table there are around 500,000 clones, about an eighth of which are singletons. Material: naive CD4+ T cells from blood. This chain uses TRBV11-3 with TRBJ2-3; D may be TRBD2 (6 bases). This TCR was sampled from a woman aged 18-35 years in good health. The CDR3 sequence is CASSPRARGGTDTQYF. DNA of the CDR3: TGTGCCAGCAGCCCACGGGCCCGAGGAGGGACAGATACGCAGTATTTT. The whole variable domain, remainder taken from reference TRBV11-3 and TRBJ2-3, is EAGVVQSPRYKIIEKKQPVAFWCNPISGHNTLYWYLQNLGQGPELLIRYENEEAVDDSQLPKDRFSAERLKGVDSTLKIQPAELGDSAVYLCASSPRARGGTDTQYFGPGTRLTVL.